This TCR beta chain stems from a study of CD8+ T cells in alopecia areata. As for the study in general: Affected scalp percentage set treated patients' severity scores.

General observations from the study: On tofacitinib, scalp and blood still held many of the expanded lesional clones.

Looked up from germline, CDR1 is SGHVS and CDR2 is FNYEAQ. The CDR3 is 15 residues long. V lost 1 base and J lost 2, with 10 bases in between. Extraction of RNA preceded its reverse transcription into cDNA, which served as the sequencing template. Clones were read by immunoSEQ multiplex PCR, and TCRdb kept only the in-frame ones, dropping some. This sample has about 180,000 clones, with about 53% found just once. The treatment: oral pan-JAK inhibitor, 5-10 mg twice daily. Alopecia areata patients provided lesional scalp punch biopsies and peripheral blood. Details on this clone: Its antigen remains unknown.

J is TRBJ2-3 and V is TRBV7-6; D possibly corresponds to TRBD2 (6 bases). The receptor was isolated from a human donor with alopecia areata. The material sequenced was CD8+ T cells sorted from blood, taken at week 24, from a patient treated with tofacitinib. As DNA, the CDR3 is TGTGCCAGCAGCTTAGAAGGAGGGCCCACAGATACGCAGTATTTT. Translated, it gives CASSLEGGPTDTQYF.